The sequence of this TCR beta chain was determined in a study of beta chain features in type 1 diabetes. The germline V gene has CDR1 LNHDA and CDR2 SQIVND (reference sequence). CDR3 length: 13 amino acids. Trimming took 9 bases from V and 1 from J; bases not matched to a gene: 3. This clone came up many times. The study reverse transcribed the entire isolated RNA, so it sequenced expressed TCRB transcripts. Sequenced by immunoSEQ multiplex PCR; TCRdb stores in-frame clones only, minus some. The table shows more than 150,000 clones, with about 13% occurring only once. This clonotype was obtained from a young woman in good health. This rearrangement joins TRBV19 to TRBJ2-3; 8 bases align to TRBD1. Sequencing input: central memory CD4+ T cells from blood. CDR3 bases: TGTGCCAGCTCGGACAGGGGCACAGATACGCAGTATTTT. It translates to CASSDRGTDTQYF.